This record looks at one TCR beta chain sequence and its context. Its specificity is not known. PCR employed 60 Vbeta and 13 Jbeta primers. Generated by immunoSEQ multiplex PCR, the TCRdb table keeps only in-frame clones and is missing some. The sample carries 180,000 or so clones, 80% recorded once. These data come from a study of cytomegalovirus exposure and HLA in healthy donors. Study-level results: In a later analysis, across HLA loci, associated TCR counts were highest for DRB1, lowest for HLA-C.

The sequencing input was PBMCs. This sequence originates from a woman between 50 and 59 years old in good health and CMV-seropositive.

CDR3 DNA: TGTGCCAGCAGTGAAGAGCCAGCAGGGTACGCTAATGAAAAACTGTTTTTT. Its protein is CASSEEPAGYANEKLFF. The chain uses TRBV6-1 and TRBJ1-4; TRBD1 is a possible D gene (5 bases). The CDR3 runs to 17 residues. Germline-derived CDR1 and CDR2 are MNHNS and SASEGT. V lost 1 base and J 3 bases, leaving 15 bases between the germline ends.